The source of this T cell receptor (beta chain) is a study of neurological immune-mediated disorders. Overall study: Of around 35 multiple sclerosis patients, some 30 were relapsing-remitting and 3 secondary progressive.

V lost 0 bases to trimming and J lost 7 bases, with 13 bases between them. This CDR3 has 15 amino acids. Germline V gene lookup returns CDR1 DFQATT and CDR2 SNEGSKA (reference sequence). Template-switch 5'RACE cDNA synthesis added a 10-nucleotide unique molecular identifier. The yield of each sequencing run was over 170 million TCR-beta sequences from 15-18 subjects. TCRdb analysed the 5' RACE reads with MiXCR anew, one entry per CDR3 protein. The table lists approximately 36,000 distinct CDR3 sequences, under 4% of them singletons. The table lists this clonotype with a few counts. Its antigen is undetermined. Being one base from a much bigger clone, this may be a read error. Time point meaning: longitudinal time-point 1 (baseline). Study outcomes and limitations: Phylogenetic grouping put 18 of 34 multiple sclerosis patients' repertoires into one related-CDR3 cluster, a possible signature.

This receptor was taken from a woman aged 60-75 years with multiple sclerosis. Sequencing was performed on PBMCs. The rearrangement uses TRBV20-1 and TRBJ1-6, with D maybe TRBD1 (5 bases). In DNA form, the CDR3 reads TGCAGTGCTAGAGATCCCGGAAAGGGGAATTCACCCCTCCACTTT. Translating it yields CSARDPGKGNSPLHF.